This T cell receptor beta chain was recovered during a study of cytotoxic CD8 clonotypes in ibrutinib-treated CLL. Background on the study: The patient breakdown showed 11 relapsed/refractory and approximately 14 treatment-naive cases, with fewer than 18 IGHV unmutated. Study-level results: Public clonotypes (which were uncommon) either contracted or remained stable on treatment.

Trimming shortened V by 5 bases and J by 4 bases, and 5 bases separated the two germline ends. Germline assignment: CDR1 SNHLY and CDR2 FYNNEI. The CDR3 spans 11 residues. Assay used: immunoSEQ multiplex PCR; TCRdb lists only in-frame clones, some missing. The table includes tens of thousands of clones, 55% to 65% detected once. The table lists this clone with a few counts. Its antigen is not known. From cryopreserved PBMCs came roughly 2 micrograms of genomic DNA used for TCR beta libraries. The specimen was PBMCs, collected after 24 months of ibrutinib treatment. The sequence derives from a human donor with chronic lymphocytic leukemia. The V gene is TRBV2, the J gene TRBJ2-5; D remains ambiguous. This CDR3 is CASSLGETQYF. DNA of the CDR3: TGTGCCAGCAGTTTGGGAGAGACCCAGTACTTC.